These T cell receptor beta chains were read from a single sample in a study of cytomegalovirus exposure and HLA in healthy donors. Measured with immunoSEQ multiplex PCR; TCRdb has only the in-frame clones, and not every one. The table shows about 77,000 clones, with about 73% occurring only once. The sequencing input was PBMCs. The receptors originated from a man aged 40-50 years in good health and CMV-seronegative. CDR3s include the opening cysteine and the closing phenylalanine or tryptophan. Fields, in order: J gene, V gene, clone size, D gene, CDR3 protein, CDR3 DNA. D genes are given only for firm matches. Not all rows give a size; the values are once, few, many and, for expanded clones, a class.

j_call: TRBJ2-7; v_call: TRBV5-4; clone_size: once; d_call: TRBD2; cdr3_aa: CASSKPGLETYEQYF; cdr3_nt: TGTGCCAGCAGCAAACCGGGACTAGAAACCTACGAGCAGTACTTC
j_call: TRBJ1-1; v_call: TRBV5-4; clone_size: -; d_call: -; cdr3_aa: CASSLVGGLNTEAFF; cdr3_nt: TGTGCCAGCAGCTTGGTCGGGGGGCTGAACACTGAAGCTTTCTTT
j_call: TRBJ1-1; v_call: TRBV7-9; clone_size: -; d_call: -; cdr3_aa: CASSSGGLTEAFF; cdr3_nt: TGTGCCAGCAGCTCTGGGGGGTTGACTGAAGCTTTCTTT
j_call: TRBJ1-1; v_call: TRBV5-1; clone_size: -; d_call: -; cdr3_aa: CASSLAAGPGTEAFF; cdr3_nt: TGCGCCAGCAGCTTGGCAGCAGGGCCGGGCACTGAAGCTTTCTTT
j_call: TRBJ1-1; v_call: TRBV19; clone_size: once; d_call: -; cdr3_aa: CASSIRAENTEAFF; cdr3_nt: TGTGCCAGTAGTATTCGTGCGGAGAACACTGAAGCTTTCTTT
j_call: TRBJ1-2; v_call: TRBV6-5; clone_size: -; d_call: -; cdr3_aa: CASSFGREYGYTF; cdr3_nt: TGTGCCAGCAGTTTCGGCAGGGAATATGGCTACACCTTC
j_call: TRBJ2-5; v_call: TRBV29-1; clone_size: -; d_call: -; cdr3_aa: CSVERLAVIGTQYF; cdr3_nt: TGCAGCGTTGAAAGGCTAGCAGTCATAGGGACCCAGTACTTC
j_call: TRBJ1-5; v_call: TRBV15; clone_size: -; d_call: TRBD1; cdr3_aa: CATSRDHTGVQPQHF; cdr3_nt: TGTGCCACCAGCAGAGATCATACAGGGGTTCAGCCCCAGCATTTT
j_call: TRBJ2-1; v_call: TRBV18; clone_size: -; d_call: -; cdr3_aa: CASSPRAMTRNNEQFF; cdr3_nt: TGTGCCAGCTCACCGCGCGCAATGACTAGGAACAATGAGCAGTTCTTC
j_call: TRBJ1-1; v_call: TRBV5-4; clone_size: -; d_call: TRBD1; cdr3_aa: CASSYRGLGIFRMNTEAFF; cdr3_nt: TGTGCCAGCAGCTACAGGGGGCTAGGAATTTTCCGGATGAACACTGAAGCTTTCTTT
j_call: TRBJ2-6; v_call: TRBV7-9; clone_size: -; d_call: TRBD1; cdr3_aa: CASSPRQGAIGANVLTF; cdr3_nt: TGTGCCAGCAGCCCCCGACAGGGGGCGATTGGGGCCAACGTCCTGACTTTC
j_call: TRBJ2-1; v_call: TRBV9; clone_size: once; d_call: -; cdr3_aa: CASSVDSLAGEQFF; cdr3_nt: TGTGCCAGCAGCGTAGATTCTTTGGCTGGTGAGCAGTTCTTC
j_call: TRBJ1-1; v_call: TRBV19; clone_size: once; d_call: -; cdr3_aa: CASITAWNTEAFF; cdr3_nt: TGTGCCAGTATCACAGCCTGGAACACTGAAGCTTTCTTT
j_call: TRBJ1-1; v_call: TRBV29-1; clone_size: -; d_call: -; cdr3_aa: CSVVPLANTEAFF; cdr3_nt: TGCAGCGTTGTACCACTCGCGAACACTGAAGCTTTCTTT
j_call: TRBJ2-3; v_call: TRBV2; clone_size: -; d_call: TRBD2; cdr3_aa: CASSPGGLAVTDTQYF; cdr3_nt: TGTGCCAGCAGTCCGGGGGGACTAGCGGTCACAGATACGCAGTATTTT
j_call: TRBJ2-3; v_call: TRBV18; clone_size: few; d_call: -; cdr3_aa: CASSPPSFSGPSTDTQYF; cdr3_nt: TGTGCCAGCTCACCACCCAGCTTTAGCGGCCCCAGCACAGATACGCAGTATTTT
j_call: TRBJ1-1; v_call: TRBV5-1; clone_size: once; d_call: TRBD1; cdr3_aa: CASTRGSGTGGVGTEAFF; cdr3_nt: TGCGCCAGCACCAGAGGCTCCGGGACAGGGGGCGTCGGCACTGAAGCTTTCTTT
j_call: TRBJ1-1; v_call: TRBV6-5; clone_size: few; d_call: -; cdr3_aa: CASSYSSRDTEAFF; cdr3_nt: TGTGCCAGCAGTTACTCATCCAGGGACACTGAAGCTTTCTTT
j_call: TRBJ1-2; v_call: TRBV5-1; clone_size: few; d_call: TRBD1; cdr3_aa: CASSSTGTGDYYGYTF; cdr3_nt: TGCGCCAGCAGCTCTACCGGGACAGGGGATTACTATGGCTACACCTTC
j_call: TRBJ2-1; v_call: TRBV27; clone_size: once; d_call: -; cdr3_aa: CASSLEVAASYNEQFF; cdr3_nt: TGTGCCAGCAGTTTAGAGGTAGCGGCCTCCTACAATGAGCAGTTCTTC
j_call: TRBJ1-2; v_call: TRBV27; clone_size: -; d_call: -; cdr3_aa: CASSLRESYGYTF; cdr3_nt: TGTGCCAGCAGTTTACGGGAGTCCTATGGCTACACCTTC
j_call: TRBJ1-1; v_call: TRBV5-1; clone_size: -; d_call: -; cdr3_aa: CASSFSGMNTEAFF; cdr3_nt: TGCGCCAGCAGCTTTTCGGGGATGAACACTGAAGCTTTCTTT
j_call: TRBJ2-3; v_call: TRBV15; clone_size: -; d_call: -; cdr3_aa: CATSRDLQTDTQYF; cdr3_nt: TGTGCCACCAGCAGAGATCTACAGACAGATACGCAGTATTTT
j_call: TRBJ2-3; v_call: TRBV6-1; clone_size: -; d_call: -; cdr3_aa: CASSELFDTQYF; cdr3_nt: TGTGCCAGCAGTGAACTATTCGATACGCAGTATTTT
j_call: TRBJ2-6; v_call: TRBV19; clone_size: few; d_call: -; cdr3_aa: CASSILGTASGANVLTF; cdr3_nt: TGTGCCAGTAGTATACTGGGCACAGCATCTGGGGCCAACGTCCTGACTTTC
j_call: TRBJ2-6; v_call: TRBV21-1; clone_size: -; d_call: -; cdr3_aa: CASSKGLTELSTLTSGANVLTF; cdr3_nt: TGTGCCAGCAGCAAAGGATTGACAGAGCTCTCTACTCTTACCTCTGGGGCCAACGTCCTGACTTTC
j_call: TRBJ2-7; v_call: TRBV5-1; clone_size: -; d_call: TRBD2; cdr3_aa: CASSWSSGSYEQYF; cdr3_nt: TGCGCCAGCAGCTGGTCTAGCGGATCCTACGAGCAGTACTTC
j_call: TRBJ2-2; v_call: TRBV10-3; clone_size: few; d_call: -; cdr3_aa: CAIERNTGELFF; cdr3_nt: TGTGCCATCGAGAGGAACACCGGGGAGCTGTTTTTT
j_call: TRBJ2-3; v_call: TRBV29-1; clone_size: -; d_call: -; cdr3_aa: CSVERSRFPSTDTQYF; cdr3_nt: TGCAGCGTTGAACGGTCGCGGTTCCCTAGCACAGACACGCAGTATTTT